Reported below is one T cell receptor (beta chain). The antigen remains unidentified. The method was immunoSEQ multiplex PCR; TCRdb's version includes in-frame clones alone and lacks a portion of them. The data show 55,000 to 65,000 clones, about 80% seen once. This sample is part of a study of a mutant IDH1 vaccine in newly diagnosed glioma. Time point noted: week 11, during vaccination. Every single dose of the vaccine, 300 ug of mutant IDH1 20-mer peptide, came with topical imiquimod. The CDR3 contains 14 residues. J was trimmed by 2 bases and V by 7 bases; bases with no gene match: 8. The sample consisted of PBMCs, taken from a glioma patient whose treatment included an IDH1 peptide vaccine. This chain connects TRBV5-3 to TRBJ2-7, with 8 bases lining up with TRBD2. TRBV5-3 is an ORF, and what it does is uncertain. This TCR derives from a middle-aged man with glioma. The CDR3 coding sequence is TGTGCCAGACGGGAGGGGGAAAGGCCCTACGAGCAGTACTTC. This translates into CARREGERPYEQYF.